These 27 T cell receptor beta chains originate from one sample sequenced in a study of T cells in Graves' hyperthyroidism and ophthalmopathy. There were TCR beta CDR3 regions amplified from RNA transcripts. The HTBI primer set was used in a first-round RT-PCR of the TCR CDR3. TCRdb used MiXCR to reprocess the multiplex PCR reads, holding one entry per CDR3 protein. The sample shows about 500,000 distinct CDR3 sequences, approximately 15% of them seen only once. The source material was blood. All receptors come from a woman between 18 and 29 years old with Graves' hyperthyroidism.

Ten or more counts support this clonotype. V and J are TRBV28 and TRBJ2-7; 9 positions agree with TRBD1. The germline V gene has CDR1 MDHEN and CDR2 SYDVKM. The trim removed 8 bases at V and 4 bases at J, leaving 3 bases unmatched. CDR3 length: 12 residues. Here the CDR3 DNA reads TGTGCCAGCGAGGGACAGGGTTACGAGCAGTACTTC. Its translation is CASEGQGYEQYF.

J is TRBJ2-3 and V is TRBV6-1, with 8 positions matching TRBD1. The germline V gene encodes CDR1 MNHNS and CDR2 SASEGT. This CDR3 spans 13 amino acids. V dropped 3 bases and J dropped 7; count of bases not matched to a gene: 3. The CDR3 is CASSDRGRNTQYF. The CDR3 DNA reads TGTGCCAGCAGTGACAGGGGGCGGAATACGCAGTATTTT.

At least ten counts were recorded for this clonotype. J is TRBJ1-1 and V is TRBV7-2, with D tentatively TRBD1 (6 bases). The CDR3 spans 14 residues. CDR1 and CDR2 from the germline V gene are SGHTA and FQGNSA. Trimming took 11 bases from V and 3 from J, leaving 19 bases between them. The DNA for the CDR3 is TGTGCCTCAGCCGGGGGCGGAGGCGACACTGAAGCTTTCTTT. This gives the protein CASAGGGGDTEAFF. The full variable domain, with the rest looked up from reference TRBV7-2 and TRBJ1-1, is GAGVSQSPSNKVTEKGKDVELRCDPISGHTALYWYRQSLGQGLEFLIYFQGNSAPDKSGLPSDRFSAERTGGSVSTLTIQRTQQEDSAVYLCASAGGGGDTEAFFGQGTRLTVV.

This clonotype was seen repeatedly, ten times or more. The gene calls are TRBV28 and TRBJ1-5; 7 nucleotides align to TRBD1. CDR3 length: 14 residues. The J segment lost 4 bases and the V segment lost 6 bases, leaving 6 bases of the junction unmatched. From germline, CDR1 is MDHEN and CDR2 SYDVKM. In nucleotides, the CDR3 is TGTGCCAGCAGCTCGGGACAGCGAAATCAGCCCCAGCATTTT. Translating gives CASSSGQRNQPQHF. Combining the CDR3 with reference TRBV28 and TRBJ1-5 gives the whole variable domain DVKVTQSSRYLVKRTGEKVFLECVQDMDHENMFWYRQDPGLGLRLIYFSYDVKMKEKGDIPEGYSVSREKKERFSLILESASTNQTSMYLCASSSGQRNQPQHFGDGTRLSIL.

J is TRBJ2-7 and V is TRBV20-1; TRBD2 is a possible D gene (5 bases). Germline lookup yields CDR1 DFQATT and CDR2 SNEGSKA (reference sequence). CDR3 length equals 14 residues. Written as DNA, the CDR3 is TGCAGCGCGCGCGCCCCCGGGATACAATACGAGCAGTACTTC. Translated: CSARAPGIQYEQYF.

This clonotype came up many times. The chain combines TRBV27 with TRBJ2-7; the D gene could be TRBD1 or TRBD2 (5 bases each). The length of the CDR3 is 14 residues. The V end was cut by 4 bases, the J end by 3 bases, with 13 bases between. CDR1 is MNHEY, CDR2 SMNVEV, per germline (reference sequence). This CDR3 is CASSSRGGYYEQYF. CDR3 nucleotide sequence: TGTGCCAGCAGTTCGAGGGGCGGTTACTACGAGCAGTACTTC.

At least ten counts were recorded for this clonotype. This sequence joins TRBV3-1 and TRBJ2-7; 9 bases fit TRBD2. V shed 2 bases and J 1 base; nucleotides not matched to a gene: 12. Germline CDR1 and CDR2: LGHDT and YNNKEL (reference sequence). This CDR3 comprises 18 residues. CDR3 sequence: CASSQFFGLAGHSYEQYF. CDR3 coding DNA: TGTGCCAGCAGCCAATTTTTCGGGCTAGCGGGACATTCCTACGAGCAGTACTTC.

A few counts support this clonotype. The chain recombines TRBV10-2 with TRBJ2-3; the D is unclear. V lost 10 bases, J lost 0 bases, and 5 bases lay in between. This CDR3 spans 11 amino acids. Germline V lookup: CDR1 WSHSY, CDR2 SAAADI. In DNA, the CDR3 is TGCGCCACCTACAGCACAGATACGCAGTATTTT. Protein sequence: CATYSTDTQYF.

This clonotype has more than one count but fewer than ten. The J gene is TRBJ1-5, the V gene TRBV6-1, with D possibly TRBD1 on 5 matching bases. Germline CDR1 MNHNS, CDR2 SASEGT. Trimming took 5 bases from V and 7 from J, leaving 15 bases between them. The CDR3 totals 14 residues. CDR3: CASSSGRRGQPQHF. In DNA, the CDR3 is TGTGCCAGCAGTTCAGGGCGGAGGGGACAGCCCCAGCATTTT.

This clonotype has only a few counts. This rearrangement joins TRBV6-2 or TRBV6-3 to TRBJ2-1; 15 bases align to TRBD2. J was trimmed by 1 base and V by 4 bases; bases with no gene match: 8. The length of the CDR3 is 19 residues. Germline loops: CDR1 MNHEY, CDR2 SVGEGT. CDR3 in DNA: TGTGCCAGCAGTTCCGGACTAGCGGGAGGGCCCATATCCTACAATGAGCAGTTCTTC. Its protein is CASSSGLAGGPISYNEQFF.

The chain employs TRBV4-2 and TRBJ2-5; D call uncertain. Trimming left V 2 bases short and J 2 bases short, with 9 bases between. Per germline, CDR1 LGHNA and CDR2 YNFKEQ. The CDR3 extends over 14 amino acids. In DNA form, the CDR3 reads TGTGCCAGCAGCCAATTGCGCAGGCAAGAGACCCAGTACTTC. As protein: CASSQLRRQETQYF.

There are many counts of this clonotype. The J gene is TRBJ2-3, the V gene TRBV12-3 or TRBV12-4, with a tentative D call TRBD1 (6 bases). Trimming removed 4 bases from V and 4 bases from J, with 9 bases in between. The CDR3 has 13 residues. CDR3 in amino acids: CASSSQGPDTQYF. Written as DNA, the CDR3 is TGTGCCAGCAGTTCACAGGGCCCAGATACGCAGTATTTT.

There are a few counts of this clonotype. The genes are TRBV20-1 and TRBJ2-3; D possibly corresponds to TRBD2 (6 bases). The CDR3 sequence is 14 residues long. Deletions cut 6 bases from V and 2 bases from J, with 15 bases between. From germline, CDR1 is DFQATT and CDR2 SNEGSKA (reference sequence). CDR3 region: CSAHTGLSTDTQYF. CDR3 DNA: TGCAGTGCCCACACTGGACTATCCACAGATACGCAGTATTTT.

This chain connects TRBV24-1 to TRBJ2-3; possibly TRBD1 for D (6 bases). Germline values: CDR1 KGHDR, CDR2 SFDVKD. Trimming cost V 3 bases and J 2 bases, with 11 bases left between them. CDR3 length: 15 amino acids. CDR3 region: CATSDPGHITDTQYF. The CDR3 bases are TGTGCCACCAGTGATCCGGGACACATCACAGATACGCAGTATTTT.

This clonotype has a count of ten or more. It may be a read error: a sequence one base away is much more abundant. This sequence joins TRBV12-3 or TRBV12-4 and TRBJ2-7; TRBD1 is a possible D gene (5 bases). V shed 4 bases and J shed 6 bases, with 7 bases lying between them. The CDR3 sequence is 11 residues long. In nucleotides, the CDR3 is TGTGCCAGCAGTTCAGGGTTCGAGCAGTACTTC. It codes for CASSSGFEQYF.

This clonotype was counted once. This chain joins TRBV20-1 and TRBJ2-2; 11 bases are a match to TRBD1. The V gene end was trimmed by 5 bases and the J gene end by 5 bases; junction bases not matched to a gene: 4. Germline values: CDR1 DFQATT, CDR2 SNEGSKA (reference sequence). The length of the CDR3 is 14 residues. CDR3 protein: CSAVGQGATGELFF. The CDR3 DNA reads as TGCAGTGCTGTCGGACAGGGGGCAACCGGGGAGCTGTTTTTT.

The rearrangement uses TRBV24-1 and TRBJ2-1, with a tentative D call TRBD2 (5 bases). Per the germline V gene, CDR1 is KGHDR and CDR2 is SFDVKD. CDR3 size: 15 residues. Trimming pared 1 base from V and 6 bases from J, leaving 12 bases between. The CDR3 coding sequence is TGTGCCACCAGTGATTTAGAAGGACTCTTCAATGAGCAGTTCTTC. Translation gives CATSDLEGLFNEQFF.

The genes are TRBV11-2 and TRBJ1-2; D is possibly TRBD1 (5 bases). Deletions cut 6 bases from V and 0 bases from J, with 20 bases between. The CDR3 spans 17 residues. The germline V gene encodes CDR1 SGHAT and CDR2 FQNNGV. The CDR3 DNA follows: TGTGCCAGCAGTAACGGGGCAGGAGAGTATACTAACTATGGCTACACCTTC. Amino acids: CASSNGAGEYTNYGYTF.

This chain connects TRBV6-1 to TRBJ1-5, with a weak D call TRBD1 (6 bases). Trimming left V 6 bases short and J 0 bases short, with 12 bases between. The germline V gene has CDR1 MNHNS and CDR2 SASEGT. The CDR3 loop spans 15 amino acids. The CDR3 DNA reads TGTGCCAGCAGCCGGGACATCAATAGCAATCAGCCCCAGCATTTT. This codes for CASSRDINSNQPQHF.

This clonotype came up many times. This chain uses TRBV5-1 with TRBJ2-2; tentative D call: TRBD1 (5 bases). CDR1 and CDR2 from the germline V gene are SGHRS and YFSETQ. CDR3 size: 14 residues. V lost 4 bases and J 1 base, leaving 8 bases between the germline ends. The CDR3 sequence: CASSAGQNTGELFF. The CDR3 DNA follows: TGCGCCAGCAGCGCTGGACAGAACACCGGGGAGCTGTTTTTT.

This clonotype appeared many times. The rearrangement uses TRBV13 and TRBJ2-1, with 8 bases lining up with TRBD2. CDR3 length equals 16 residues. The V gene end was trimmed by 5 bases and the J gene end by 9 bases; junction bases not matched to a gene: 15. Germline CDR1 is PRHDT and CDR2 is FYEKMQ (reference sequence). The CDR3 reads CASSGRKMREVFEQFF. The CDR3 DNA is TGTGCCAGCAGCGGAAGGAAGATGCGGGAGGTGTTTGAGCAGTTCTTC.

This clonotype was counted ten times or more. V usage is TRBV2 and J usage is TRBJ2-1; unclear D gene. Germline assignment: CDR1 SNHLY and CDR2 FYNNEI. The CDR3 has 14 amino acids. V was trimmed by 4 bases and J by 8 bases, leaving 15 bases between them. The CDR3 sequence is CASSAVGVLDEQFF. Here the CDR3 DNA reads TGTGCCAGCAGTGCAGTTGGCGTTCTTGATGAGCAGTTCTTC. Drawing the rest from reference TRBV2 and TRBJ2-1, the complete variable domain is EPEVTQTPSHQVTQMGQEVILRCVPISNHLYFYWYRQILGQKVEFLVSFYNNEISEKSEIFDDQFSVERPDGSNFTLKIRSTKLEDSAMYFCASSAVGVLDEQFFGPGTRLTVL.

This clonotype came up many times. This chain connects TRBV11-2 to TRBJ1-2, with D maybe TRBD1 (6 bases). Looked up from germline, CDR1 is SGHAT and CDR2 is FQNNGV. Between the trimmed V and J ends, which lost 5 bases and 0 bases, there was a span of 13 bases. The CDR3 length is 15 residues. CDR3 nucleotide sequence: TGTGCCAGCAGCCTCTCAAGGGGGGCTAACTATGGCTACACCTTC. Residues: CASSLSRGANYGYTF.

The DNA of the CDR3 is TGTGCCATCAGTGAGTCCCCTTCCATCCGCGGTGAGCAGTTCTTC. Translation gives CAISESPSIRGEQFF. This chain uses TRBV10-3 with TRBJ2-1; D is undetermined. The length of the CDR3 is 15 residues. Germline V gives CDR1 ENHRY, CDR2 SYGVKD. The V end was cut by 0 bases, the J end by 9 bases, with 15 bases between.

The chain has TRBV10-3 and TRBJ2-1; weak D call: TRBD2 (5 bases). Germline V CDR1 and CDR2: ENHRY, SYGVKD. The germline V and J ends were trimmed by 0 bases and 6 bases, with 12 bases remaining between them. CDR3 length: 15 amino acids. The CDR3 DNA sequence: TGTGCCATCAGTGAGTCTTCCGGGATGGTCAATGAGCAGTTCTTC. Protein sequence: CAISESSGMVNEQFF.

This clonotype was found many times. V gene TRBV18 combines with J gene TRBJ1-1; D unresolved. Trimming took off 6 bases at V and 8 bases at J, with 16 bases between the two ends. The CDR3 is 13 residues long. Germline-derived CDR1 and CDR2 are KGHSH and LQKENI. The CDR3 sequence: CASSDGYRTEAFF. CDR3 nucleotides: TGTGCCAGCTCCGACGGCTACAGAACCGAAGCTTTCTTT.

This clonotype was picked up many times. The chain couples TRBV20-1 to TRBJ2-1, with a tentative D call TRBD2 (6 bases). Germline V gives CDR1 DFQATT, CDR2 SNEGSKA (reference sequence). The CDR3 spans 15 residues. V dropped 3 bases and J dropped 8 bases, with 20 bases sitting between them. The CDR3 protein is CSARTDPGSTHEQFF. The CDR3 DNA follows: TGCAGTGCTAGGACAGACCCCGGGAGTACCCATGAGCAGTTCTTC.